What follows are 27 T cell receptor beta chains derived from one specimen sequenced in a study of cytomegalovirus exposure and HLA in healthy donors. Primers: 60 Vbeta forward and 13 Jbeta reverse. Assay: immunoSEQ multiplex PCR; the TCRdb copy retains only in-frame clones and omits some. The sample consists of about 150,000 clones, roughly 85% of them appearing once. The sample consisted of PBMCs. The receptors were sampled from a male donor in good health and CMV-seronegative.

The V call is TRBV13, the J call TRBJ2-7, with 7 positions matching TRBD1. CDR3 length equals 15 residues. The V gene end was trimmed by 5 bases and the J gene end by 5 bases; junction bases not matched to a gene: 12. The germline V gene has CDR1 PRHDT and CDR2 FYEKMQ (reference sequence). CDR3 coding DNA: TGTGCCAGCAGCCCGACAGGGACGGGATCCAACGAGCAGTACTTC. It translates to CASSPTGTGSNEQYF.

The chain carries TRBV6-5 and TRBJ1-1, with a tentative D call TRBD1 (6 bases). V was clipped by 4 bases and J by 0 bases, with 9 bases between them. CDR1 and CDR2 from the germline V gene are MNHEY and SVGAGI. This CDR3 spans 14 amino acids. The CDR3 reads CASSSGQLNTEAFF. The CDR3 region has the DNA TGTGCCAGCAGTTCCGGACAGTTGAACACTGAAGCTTTCTTT.

This clone appeared a single time. The rearrangement joins TRBV7-2 to TRBJ1-4; TRBD1 matches 7 bases. V trimming: 3 bases; J trimming: 10 bases; junction bases outside the gene matches: 8. CDR3 size: 14 residues. Germline assignment: CDR1 SGHTA and CDR2 FQGNSA. The CDR3 loop reads CASSFQGDSGKLFF. The CDR3 nucleotides read TGTGCCAGCAGCTTTCAGGGGGATAGTGGAAAACTGTTTTTT.

The chain is built from TRBV5-1 and TRBJ2-7; 8 bases match TRBD1. Germline loops: CDR1 SGHRS, CDR2 YFSETQ. J gave up 4 bases and V 2 bases, and 5 bases lay outside the gene matches. The CDR3 covers 14 residues. CDR3 DNA: TGCGCCAGCAGCTTAGGCAGGGGGCGGTACGAGCAGTACTTC. Translated, it gives CASSLGRGRYEQYF.

The chain carries TRBV5-1 and TRBJ2-1; 9 bases line up with TRBD1. Germline V lookup: CDR1 SGHRS, CDR2 YFSETQ. Unmatched junction bases numbered 7, after V lost 0 bases and J lost 6 bases. The CDR3 has 16 residues. CDR3 in amino acids: CASSLAGTGPRNEQFF. The CDR3 nucleotides are TGCGCCAGCAGCTTGGCCGGGACAGGGCCACGCAATGAGCAGTTCTTC.

Only one count was recorded for this clone. V and J are TRBV29-1 and TRBJ1-2, with D tentatively TRBD1 (5 bases). The CDR3 length is 15 residues. Germline V gene data show CDR1 as SQVTM and CDR2 as ANQGSEA. With 7 bases removed from V and 1 base from J, the gap between germline ends came to 19 bases. CDR3 amino acids: CSAEEHPTDNYGYTF. In DNA form, the CDR3 reads TGCAGCGCCGAAGAACATCCGACAGATAACTATGGCTACACCTTC. Supplemented by reference TRBV29-1 and TRBJ1-2, the full variable domain reads SAVISQKPSRDICQRGTSLTIQCQVDSQVTMMFWYRQQPGQSLTLIATANQGSEATYESGFVIDKFPISRPNLTFSTLTVSNMSPEDSSIYLCSAEEHPTDNYGYTFGSGTRLTVV.

The chain uses TRBV28 and TRBJ1-4; 7 nucleotides align to TRBD1. The germline gives CDR1 MDHEN, CDR2 SYDVKM. The junction had 7 bases not matched to a gene; V was cut back by 5 bases and J by 4 bases. The CDR3 totals 15 residues. The CDR3 DNA follows: TGTGCCAGCAGTACAGAGGGACAGTTTAATGAAAAACTGTTTTTT. It encodes CASSTEGQFNEKLFF.

The chain recombines TRBV9 with TRBJ2-3; 10 nucleotides match TRBD1. Germline CDR1 reads SGDLS; CDR2 reads YYNGEE. The CDR3 loop spans 16 amino acids. V lost 4 bases to trimming and J lost 1 base; unmatched junction nucleotides: 6. CDR3 DNA: TGTGCCAGCAGCCCTTCCGGGACAGGGGGCACAGATACGCAGTATTTT. Residues: CASSPSGTGGTDTQYF.

The chain joins TRBV10-3 to TRBJ1-3; the D is unclear. Per germline, CDR1 ENHRY and CDR2 SYGVKD. CDR3 length equals 20 residues. The ends were cut back, 5 bases at V and 0 bases at J, with 26 bases in the middle. CDR3 sequence (DNA): TGTGCCATCAGTCCCCTCTTACCGGAAATAATGGGCCTCTCTGGAAACACCATATATTTT. Protein sequence: CAISPLLPEIMGLSGNTIYF.

The rearrangement joins TRBV6-1 to TRBJ1-1; no clear D gene. The V end was cut by 3 bases, the J end by 3 bases, with 11 bases between. The CDR3 spans 14 residues. Germline V gene lookup returns CDR1 MNHNS and CDR2 SASEGT. CDR3 loop: CASSDSTADTEAFF. The CDR3 DNA reads TGTGCCAGCAGTGACTCAACTGCGGACACTGAAGCTTTCTTT.

The chain combines TRBV7-9 with TRBJ2-2; 9 positions agree with TRBD1. The CDR3 sequence is 17 residues long. Unmatched junction bases numbered 13, after V lost 5 bases and J lost 6 bases. Per germline, CDR1 SEHNR and CDR2 FQNEAQ (reference sequence). The CDR3 nucleotides are TGTGCCAGCAGCCCGCTCCGGGACAGGGTTGATTCCGGGGAGCTGTTTTTT. Translation gives CASSPLRDRVDSGELFF.

This clone came up once. The rearrangement uses TRBV27 and TRBJ2-3; 9 bases map to TRBD1. Looked up from germline, CDR1 is MNHEY and CDR2 is SMNVEV (reference sequence). After removal of 6 bases from V and 3 bases from J, the junction contained 7 bases not matched to a gene. The CDR3 runs to 15 residues. CDR3 amino acids: CASSQDRGRTDTQYF. Written as DNA, the CDR3 is TGTGCCAGCAGCCAGGACAGGGGTCGAACAGATACGCAGTATTTT.

V usage is TRBV28 and J usage is TRBJ2-2; the D gene is possibly TRBD1 (5 bases). V gave up 2 bases and J gave up 6 bases, with 13 bases separating them. The CDR3 sequence is 15 residues long. From germline, CDR1 is MDHEN and CDR2 SYDVKM. CDR3 bases: TGTGCCAGCAGTTTACCCCAGGGATTACCCGGGGAGCTGTTTTTT. Amino acid sequence: CASSLPQGLPGELFF.

The chain carries TRBV28 and TRBJ2-1, with 7 bases identical to TRBD1. Germline CDR1 and CDR2: MDHEN and SYDVKM. This CDR3 is built from 16 residues. The V segment lost 5 bases and the J segment 4 bases; nucleotides outside the gene matches: 11. CDR3 amino acids: CASSIRQGSGYNEQFF. The CDR3 DNA follows: TGTGCCAGCAGTATCCGACAGGGTTCGGGGTACAATGAGCAGTTCTTC.

This rearrangement joins TRBV9 to TRBJ2-1; 7 nucleotides match TRBD2. The CDR3 loop spans 17 amino acids. The V gene end was trimmed by 0 bases and the J gene end by 9 bases; junction bases not matched to a gene: 15. The germline gives CDR1 SGDLS, CDR2 YYNGEE. CDR3 bases: TGTGCCAGCAGCGTAGCCTACGGGACTACCTACGGGGGTGAGCAGTTCTTC. Protein sequence: CASSVAYGTTYGGEQFF.

The V gene is TRBV10-3, the J gene TRBJ2-6; 10 nucleotides align to TRBD1. After removal of 4 bases from V and 2 bases from J, the junction contained 8 bases not matched to a gene. The CDR3 length is 18 residues. In germline, CDR1 is ENHRY, CDR2 SYGVKD. CDR3 in DNA: TGTGCCATCAGTGGGATTACCGGGACAGGGGCTGGGGCCAACGTCCTGACTTTC. Translated, it gives CAISGITGTGAGANVLTF.

This chain uses TRBV7-9 with TRBJ2-2, with TRBD1 as a possible D gene (6 bases). Looked up from germline, CDR1 is SEHNR and CDR2 is FQNEAQ (reference sequence). The CDR3 is made up of 15 amino acids. The V gene lost 6 bases and the J gene lost 2 bases, with 13 bases spanning the gap. The CDR3: CASSSGQRNTGELFF. The CDR3 DNA follows: TGTGCCAGCAGTTCCGGACAGAGAAACACCGGGGAGCTGTTTTTT.

The chain has TRBV29-1 and TRBJ2-1, with 7 nucleotides matching TRBD2. The germline V gene has CDR1 SQVTM and CDR2 ANQGSEA. The junction had 6 bases not matched to a gene; V was cut back by 4 bases and J by 9 bases. There are 12 residues in the CDR3. The CDR3 sequence: CSVVSREGEQFF. The CDR3 DNA sequence: TGCAGCGTTGTTAGCAGGGAGGGTGAGCAGTTCTTC.

This chain uses TRBV6-1 with TRBJ2-7; 9 nucleotides agree with TRBD1. The CDR3 has 14 residues. V shed 2 bases and J 3 bases; nucleotides not matched to a gene: 2. Germline lookup yields CDR1 MNHNS and CDR2 SASEGT. The DNA of the CDR3 is TGTGCCAGCAGTGAACTGGACAGGGGCTACGAGCAGTACTTC. It yields the protein CASSELDRGYEQYF.

This sequence joins TRBV5-6 and TRBJ1-5, with 7 positions matching TRBD1. Losses at the gene ends were 0 bases for V and 4 bases for J; bases not matched to a gene: 4. The germline V gene has CDR1 SGHDT and CDR2 YYEEEE. The length of the CDR3 is 15 residues. The CDR3 region has the DNA TGTGCCAGCAGCTTGGAGGGGGCGGAAAATCAGCCCCAGCATTTT. This encodes CASSLEGAENQPQHF.

J is TRBJ1-6 and V is TRBV6-5; D perhaps matches TRBD1 (5 bases). The CDR3 length is 14 residues. With 5 bases removed from V and 5 bases from J, the gap between germline ends came to 10 bases. Germline loops: CDR1 MNHEY, CDR2 SVGAGI. This CDR3 reads CASSPGLNNSPLHF. CDR3 nucleotides: TGTGCCAGCAGTCCGGGACTTAATAATTCACCCCTCCACTTT.

This chain connects TRBV7-6 to TRBJ1-1; 12 positions match TRBD1. Germline CDR1 reads SGHVS; CDR2 reads FNYEAQ. This CDR3 contains 17 residues. V was clipped by 5 bases and J by 4 bases; unmatched bases: 11. The CDR3 coding sequence is TGTGCCAGCAGCCGGATTGGGGACAGGGGGCAGGTCACTGAAGCTTTCTTT. Protein: CASSRIGDRGQVTEAFF. Full variable domain (remainder filled in from reference TRBV7-6 and TRBJ1-1): GAGVSQSPRYKVTKRGQDVALRCDPISGHVSLYWYRQALGQGPEFLTYFNYEAQQDKSGLPNDRFSAERPEGSISTLTIQRTEQRDSAMYRCASSRIGDRGQVTEAFFGQGTRLTVV.

The CDR3 spells CASSSQGEPQHF. The CDR3 region has the DNA TGTGCCAGCAGCTCACAGGGAGAGCCCCAGCATTTT. The chain couples TRBV5-6 to TRBJ1-5; D is possibly TRBD1 (6 bases). Trimming left V 3 bases short and J 8 bases short, with 9 bases between. The CDR3 totals 12 residues. The germline gives CDR1 SGHDT, CDR2 YYEEEE.

The gene calls are TRBV5-4 and TRBJ1-2; the match to TRBD1 covers 7 bases. This CDR3 has 15 residues. J gave up 8 bases and V 4 bases, and 14 bases lay outside the gene matches. CDR1 is SGHNT and CDR2 is YYREEE in the germline V gene (reference sequence). The CDR3 region is CASSPRTGLGSGYTF. CDR3 DNA: TGTGCCAGCAGCCCGCGGACAGGTTTGGGGAGCGGCTACACCTTC.

This clone was observed a handful of times. V is TRBV7-3 and J is TRBJ1-2, with 9 positions matching TRBD1. This CDR3 has 14 amino acids. Germline trimming cut 6 bases from V and 2 bases from J; bases unmatched to any gene: 4. Germline assignment: CDR1 SGHTA and CDR2 FQGTGA. CDR3 residues: CASSYGQGNYGYTF. DNA for the CDR3: TGTGCCAGCAGTTATGGACAGGGGAACTATGGCTACACCTTC.

This clone was recorded a few times. This chain connects TRBV28 to TRBJ2-1, with 7 nucleotides matching TRBD1. Trimming at V came to 7 bases and at J to 7 bases, leaving 13 bases not matched to a gene. From germline, CDR1 is MDHEN and CDR2 SYDVKM. This CDR3 contains 15 residues. CDR3 sequence reads: CASTGALGQTNEQFF. CDR3 in DNA: TGTGCCAGCACCGGGGCGCTGGGACAGACAAATGAGCAGTTCTTC.

The chain employs TRBV19 and TRBJ1-2; 8 bases match TRBD1. Germline V gene lookup returns CDR1 LNHDA and CDR2 SQIVND (reference sequence). Trimming took 2 bases from V and 3 from J; bases not matched to a gene: 8. The CDR3 extends over 16 amino acids. The chain's CDR3 is CASSILQGGHYYGYTF. DNA for the CDR3: TGTGCCAGTAGTATACTACAGGGGGGCCACTACTATGGCTACACCTTC.